What follows are 9 T cell receptor beta chains derived from one specimen sequenced in a study of T-cell memory formation after mild COVID-19. One entry per CDR3 protein results from TCRdb running MiXCR on the 5' RACE reads. In the table there are about 560,000 distinct CDR3 sequences, roughly 17% of which are singletons. The source material was PBMCs or a T cell subset sorted from them (not recorded which). The receptors stem from an adult woman who had mild COVID-19 (a few samples of this study predate the infection). Cell type and time point are not known.

A few counts support this clonotype. The rearrangement joins TRBV10-3 to TRBJ2-1, with TRBD2 identical over 8 bases. From germline, CDR1 is ENHRY and CDR2 SYGVKD. V dropped 11 bases and J dropped 8; count of bases not matched to a gene: 14. The CDR3 length is 14 residues. CDR3 bases: TGTGCCGCTGGGGGGACTAGGGTTGTCGATGAGCAGTTCTTC. Protein product: CAAGGTRVVDEQFF.

The chain is built from TRBV14 and TRBJ2-1; D is unclear. The germline V gene has CDR1 SGHDN and CDR2 FVKESK. V gave up 0 bases and J gave up 7 bases, with 19 bases separating them. The CDR3 is 17 residues long. This chain's CDR3 is CASSQESSRRPANEQFF. CDR3 DNA sequence: TGTGCCAGCAGCCAAGAGTCGTCGAGACGGCCGGCGAATGAGCAGTTCTTC.

This clonotype was recorded at least ten times. V is TRBV7-8 and J is TRBJ2-6; D unclear. V lost 4 bases and J 0 bases, leaving 7 bases between the germline ends. This CDR3 is built from 15 residues. CDR1 SGHVS and CDR2 FQNEAQ come from the germline V gene. For the CDR3, the DNA is TGTGCCAGCAGCTCACCAGTCTCTGGGGCCAACGTCCTGACTTTC. Translation gives CASSSPVSGANVLTF.

The sample holds a few counts of this clonotype. The J gene is TRBJ2-7, the V gene TRBV27, with TRBD1 matching over 7 bases. Losses at the gene ends were 7 bases for V and 6 bases for J; bases not matched to a gene: 15. The CDR3 contains 15 residues. CDR1 is MNHEY, CDR2 SMNVEV, per germline (reference sequence). The CDR3 nucleotides read TGTGCCAGCAAGACGGGGACAGACTTTCTGGGCGAGCAGTACTTC. Translation gives CASKTGTDFLGEQYF.

In this sample, this clonotype turned up a few times. This rearrangement joins TRBV4-1 to TRBJ1-2, with D unresolved. CDR3 length: 15 residues. Germline lookup yields CDR1 MGHRA and CDR2 YSYEKL. V lost 0 bases and J 4 bases, leaving 12 bases between the germline ends. This CDR3 is CASSQDPGRAYGYTF. CDR3 DNA sequence: TGCGCCAGCAGCCAAGATCCAGGACGGGCCTATGGCTACACCTTC.

This clonotype appeared a few times. V and J are TRBV4-1 and TRBJ1-5, with a weak D call TRBD1 (6 bases). Looked up from germline, CDR1 is MGHRA and CDR2 is YSYEKL. The germline V and J ends were trimmed by 4 bases and 8 bases, with 36 bases remaining between them. The CDR3 is 21 residues long. CDR3 sequence: CASSPAAPMGARGSSGKPQHF. CDR3 DNA: TGCGCCAGCAGCCCAGCGGCGCCGATGGGGGCCAGAGGGAGTTCGGGAAAGCCCCAGCATTTT.

V usage is TRBV19 and J usage is TRBJ2-2; D gene unclear. The CDR3 loop spans 12 amino acids. Germline-derived CDR1 and CDR2 are LNHDA and SQIVND (reference sequence). The ends were cut back, 5 bases at V and 5 bases at J, with 6 bases in the middle. The DNA for the CDR3 is TGTGCCAGTAGTCAGTTTACCGGGGAGCTGTTTTTT. Translation gives CASSQFTGELFF.

This chain uses TRBV10-3 with TRBJ2-1; 7 positions match TRBD1. V was pared by 10 bases and J by 8 bases, with 23 bases of the junction left unmatched. Per germline, CDR1 ENHRY and CDR2 SYGVKD. This CDR3 is 17 amino acids long. DNA of the CDR3: TGTGCCACCGAAGCCACCACCCGCAGGGGGTCTGTCGATGAGCAGTTCTTC. Translating it yields CATEATTRRGSVDEQFF.

V and J are TRBV5-1 and TRBJ2-5, with 11 bases lining up with TRBD1. Per germline, CDR1 SGHRS and CDR2 YFSETQ. J was trimmed by 3 bases and V by 4 bases; bases with no gene match: 5. The CDR3 consists of 15 residues. The CDR3 DNA reads as TGCGCCAGCAGCGAACCGGGACAGGGGGAAGAGACCCAGTACTTC. Protein: CASSEPGQGEETQYF.